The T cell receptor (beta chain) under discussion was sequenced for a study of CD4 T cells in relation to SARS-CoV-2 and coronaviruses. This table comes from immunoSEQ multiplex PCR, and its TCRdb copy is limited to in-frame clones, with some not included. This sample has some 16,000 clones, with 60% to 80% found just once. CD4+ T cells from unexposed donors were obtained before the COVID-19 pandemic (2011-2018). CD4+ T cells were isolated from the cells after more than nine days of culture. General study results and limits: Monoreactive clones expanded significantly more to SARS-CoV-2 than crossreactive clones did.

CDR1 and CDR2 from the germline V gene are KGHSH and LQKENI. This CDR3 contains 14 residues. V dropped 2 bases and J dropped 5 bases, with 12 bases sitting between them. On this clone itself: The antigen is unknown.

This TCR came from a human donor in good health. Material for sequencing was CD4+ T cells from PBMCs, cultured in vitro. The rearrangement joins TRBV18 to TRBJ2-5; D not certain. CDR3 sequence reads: CASSPVSRSETQYF. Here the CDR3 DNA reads TGTGCCAGCTCACCAGTCAGCCGGTCGGAGACCCAGTACTTC.